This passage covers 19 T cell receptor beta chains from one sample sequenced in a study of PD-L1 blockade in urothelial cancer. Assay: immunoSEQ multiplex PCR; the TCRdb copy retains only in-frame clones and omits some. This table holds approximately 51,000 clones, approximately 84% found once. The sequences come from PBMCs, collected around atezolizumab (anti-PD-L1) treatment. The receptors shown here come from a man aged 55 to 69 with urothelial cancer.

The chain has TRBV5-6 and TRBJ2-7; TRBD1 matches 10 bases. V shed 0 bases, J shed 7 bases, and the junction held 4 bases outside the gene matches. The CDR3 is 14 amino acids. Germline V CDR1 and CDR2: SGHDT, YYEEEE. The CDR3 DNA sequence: TGTGCCAGCAGCTTGGGACAGGGGGCTGAGGAGCAGTACTTC. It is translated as CASSLGQGAEEQYF.

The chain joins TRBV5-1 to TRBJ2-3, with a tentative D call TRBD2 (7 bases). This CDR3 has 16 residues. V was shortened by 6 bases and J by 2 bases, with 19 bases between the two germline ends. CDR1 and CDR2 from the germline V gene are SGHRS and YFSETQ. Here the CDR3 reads CASIETGGSDTDTQYF. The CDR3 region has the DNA TGCGCCAGCATCGAGACGGGGGGCTCAGACACAGATACGCAGTATTTT.

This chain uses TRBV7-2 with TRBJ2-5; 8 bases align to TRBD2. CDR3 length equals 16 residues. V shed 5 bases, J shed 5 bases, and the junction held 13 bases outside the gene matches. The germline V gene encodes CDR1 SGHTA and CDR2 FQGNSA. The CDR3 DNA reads TGTGCCAGCAGCCCCCGGGTAGCGGGAAGTCGTGAGACCCAGTACTTC. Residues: CASSPRVAGSRETQYF.

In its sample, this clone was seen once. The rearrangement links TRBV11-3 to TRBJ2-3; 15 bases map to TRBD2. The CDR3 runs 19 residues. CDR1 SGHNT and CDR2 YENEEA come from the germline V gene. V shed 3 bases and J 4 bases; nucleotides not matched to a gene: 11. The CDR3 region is CASSFRTSGGAGFSDTQYF. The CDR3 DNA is TGTGCCAGCAGCTTCCGGACTAGCGGGGGGGCCGGTTTCTCAGATACGCAGTATTTT.

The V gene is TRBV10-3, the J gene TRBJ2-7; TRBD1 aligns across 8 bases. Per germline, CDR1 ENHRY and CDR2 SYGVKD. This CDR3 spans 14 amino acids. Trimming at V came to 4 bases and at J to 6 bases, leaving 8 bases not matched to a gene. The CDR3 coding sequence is TGTGCCATCAGTGTGGAGACAGGGGTTCGCGAGCAGTACTTC. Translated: CAISVETGVREQYF.

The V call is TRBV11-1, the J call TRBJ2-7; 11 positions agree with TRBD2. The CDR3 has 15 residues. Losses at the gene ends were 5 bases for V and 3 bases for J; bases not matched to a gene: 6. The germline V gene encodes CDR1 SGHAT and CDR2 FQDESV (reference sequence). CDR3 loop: CASSGSGGALYEQYF. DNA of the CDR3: TGTGCCAGCAGCGGTAGCGGGGGGGCTCTCTACGAGCAGTACTTC.

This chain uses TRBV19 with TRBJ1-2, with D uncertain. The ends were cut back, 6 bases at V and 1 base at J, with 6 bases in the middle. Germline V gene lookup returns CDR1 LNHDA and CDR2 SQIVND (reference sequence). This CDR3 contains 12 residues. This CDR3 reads CASSQINYGYTF. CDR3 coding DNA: TGTGCCAGTAGCCAAATTAACTATGGCTACACCTTC. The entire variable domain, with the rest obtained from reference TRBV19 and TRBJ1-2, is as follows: DGGITQSPKYLFRKEGQNVTLSCEQNLNHDAMYWYRQDPGQGLRLIYYSQIVNDFQKGDIAEGYSVSREKKESFPLTVTSAQKNPTAFYLCASSQINYGYTFGSGTRLTVV.

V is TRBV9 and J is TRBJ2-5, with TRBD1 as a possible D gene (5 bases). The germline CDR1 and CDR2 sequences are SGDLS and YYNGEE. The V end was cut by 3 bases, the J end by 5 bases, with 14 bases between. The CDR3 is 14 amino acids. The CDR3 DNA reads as TGTGCCAGCAGCGACCTCCAGGGTGGGGAGACCCAGTACTTC. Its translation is CASSDLQGGETQYF.

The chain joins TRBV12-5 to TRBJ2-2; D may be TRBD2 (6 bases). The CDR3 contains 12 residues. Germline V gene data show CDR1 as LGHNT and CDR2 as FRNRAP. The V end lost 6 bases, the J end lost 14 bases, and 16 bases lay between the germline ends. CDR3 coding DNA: TGTGCTAGTGGGAGGGAAGGAGGGCAACTGTTTTTT. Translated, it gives CASGREGGQLFF.

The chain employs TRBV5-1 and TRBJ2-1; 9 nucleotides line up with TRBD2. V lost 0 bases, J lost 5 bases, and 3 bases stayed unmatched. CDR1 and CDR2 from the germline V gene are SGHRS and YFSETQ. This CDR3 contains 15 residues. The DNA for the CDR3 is TGCGCCAGCAGCTTGGGGCTAGCGGGGAACAATGAGCAGTTCTTC. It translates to CASSLGLAGNNEQFF.

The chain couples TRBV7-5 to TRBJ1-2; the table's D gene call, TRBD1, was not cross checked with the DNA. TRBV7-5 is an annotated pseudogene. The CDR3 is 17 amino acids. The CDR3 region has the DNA TGTGCCAGAAGCGCGAGCAGACAGGGGGCTGTGGTCGACGGCTACACCTTC. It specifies CARSASRQGAVVDGYTF.

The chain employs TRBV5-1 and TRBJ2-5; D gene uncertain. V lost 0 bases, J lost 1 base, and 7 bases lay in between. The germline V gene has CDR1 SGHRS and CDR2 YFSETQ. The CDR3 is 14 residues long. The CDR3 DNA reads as TGCGCCAGCAGCTTGGGTAGACTCCAAGAGACCCAGTACTTC. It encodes CASSLGRLQETQYF.

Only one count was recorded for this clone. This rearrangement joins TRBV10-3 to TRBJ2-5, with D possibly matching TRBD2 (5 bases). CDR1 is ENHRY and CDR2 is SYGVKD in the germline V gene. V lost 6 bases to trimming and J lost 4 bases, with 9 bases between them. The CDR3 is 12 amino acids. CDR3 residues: CAIRDWGETQYF. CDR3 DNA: TGTGCCATCAGGGACTGGGGAGAGACCCAGTACTTC.

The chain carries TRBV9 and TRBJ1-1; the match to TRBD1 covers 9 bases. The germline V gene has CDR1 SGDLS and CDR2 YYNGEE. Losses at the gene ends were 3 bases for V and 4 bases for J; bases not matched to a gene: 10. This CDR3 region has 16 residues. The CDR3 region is CASSALPKTGGTEAFF. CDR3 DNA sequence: TGTGCCAGCAGCGCCCTACCTAAGACAGGGGGCACTGAAGCTTTCTTT.

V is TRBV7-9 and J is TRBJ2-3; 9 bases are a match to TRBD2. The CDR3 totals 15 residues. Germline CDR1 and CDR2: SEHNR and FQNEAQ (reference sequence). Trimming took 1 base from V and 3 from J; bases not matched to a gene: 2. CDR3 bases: TGTGCCAGCAGCTTAGTCCTAGCGGGAACAGATACGCAGTATTTT. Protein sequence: CASSLVLAGTDTQYF.

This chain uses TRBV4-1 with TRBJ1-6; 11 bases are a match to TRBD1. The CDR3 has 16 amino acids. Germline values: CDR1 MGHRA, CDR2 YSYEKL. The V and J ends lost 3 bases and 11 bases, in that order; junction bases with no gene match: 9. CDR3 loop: CASSHRTGGGKAPLHF. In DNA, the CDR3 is TGCGCCAGCAGCCACCGGACAGGGGGCGGTAAAGCACCCCTCCACTTT.

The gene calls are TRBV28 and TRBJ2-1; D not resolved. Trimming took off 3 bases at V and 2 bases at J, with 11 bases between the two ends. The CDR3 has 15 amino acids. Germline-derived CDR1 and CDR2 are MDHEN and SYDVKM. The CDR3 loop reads CASSFFPQTYNEQFF. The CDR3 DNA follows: TGTGCCAGCAGTTTTTTCCCGCAGACCTACAATGAGCAGTTCTTC.

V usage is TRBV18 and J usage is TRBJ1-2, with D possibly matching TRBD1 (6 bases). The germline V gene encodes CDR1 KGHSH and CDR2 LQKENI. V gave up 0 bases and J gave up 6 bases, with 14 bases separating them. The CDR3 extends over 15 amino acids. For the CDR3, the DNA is TGTGCCAGCTCACCACCGGCAGGGGCATTCGATGGCTACACCTTC. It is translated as CASSPPAGAFDGYTF.

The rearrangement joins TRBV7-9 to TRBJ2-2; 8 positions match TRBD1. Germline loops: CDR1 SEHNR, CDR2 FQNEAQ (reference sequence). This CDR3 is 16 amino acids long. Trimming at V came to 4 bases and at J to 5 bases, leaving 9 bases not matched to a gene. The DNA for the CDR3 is TGTGCCAGCAGCTCGGCAGGGGGCAGACATACCGGGGAGCTGTTTTTT. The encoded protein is CASSSAGGRHTGELFF.